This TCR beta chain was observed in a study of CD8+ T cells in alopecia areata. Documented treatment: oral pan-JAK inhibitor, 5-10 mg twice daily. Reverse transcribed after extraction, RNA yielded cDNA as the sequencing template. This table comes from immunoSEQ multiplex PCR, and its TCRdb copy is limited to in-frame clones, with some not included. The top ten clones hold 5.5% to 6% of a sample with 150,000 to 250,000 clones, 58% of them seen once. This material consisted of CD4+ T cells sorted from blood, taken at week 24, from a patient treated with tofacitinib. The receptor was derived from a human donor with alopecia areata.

The CDR3 region is CASRDTGTDVNEQYF. The CDR3 DNA follows: TGTGCCAGCAGGGATACCGGGACAGATGTCAACGAGCAGTACTTC. The chain combines TRBV6-5 with TRBJ2-7; 7 positions agree with TRBD1. The CDR3 spans 15 residues. V lost 6 bases and J lost 5; bases outside the gene matches: 13. CDR1 is MNHEY and CDR2 is SVGAGI in the germline V gene.